Listed below are T cell receptor beta chains from one sample, sequenced in a study of T cell responses to AZD1222 COVID-19 vaccine. The table came from immunoSEQ multiplex PCR; TCRdb's copy has only in-frame clones and leaves some out. The sample holds 55,000 to 60,000 clones, about 85% seen once. Sample: peripheral blood, taken on day 0 of MenACWY control vaccination. These receptors were collected from an adult in good health. CDR3s include the opening cysteine and the closing phenylalanine or tryptophan. The D gene is left open where the match is weak. Expanded clones get a size class; other rows say once, few or many, or leave the size out.

J gene: TRBJ2-1; clone size: few; V gene: TRBV27; D gene: .; CDR3 DNA: TGTGCCAGCAGTTCTCGGACCGAAGGGATTTACAATGAGCAGTTCTTC; CDR3 protein: CASSSRTEGIYNEQFF
J gene: TRBJ2-7; clone size: few; V gene: TRBV30; D gene: TRBD2; CDR3 DNA: TGTGCCTGGGTTCCGGGACTAGCGGGTTACGAGCAGTACTTC; CDR3 protein: CAWVPGLAGYEQYF
J gene: TRBJ1-6; clone size: .; V gene: TRBV2; D gene: .; CDR3 DNA: TGTGCCAGCAGTGTTACCAGAGACCTCCGCTTTAATTCACCCCTCCACTTT; CDR3 protein: CASSVTRDLRFNSPLHF
J gene: TRBJ1-1; clone size: .; V gene: TRBV9; D gene: .; CDR3 DNA: TGTGCCAGCAGCGTAATCGGGGGCACTGAAGCTTTCTTT; CDR3 protein: CASSVIGGTEAFF
J gene: TRBJ1-5; clone size: .; V gene: TRBV15; D gene: TRBD1; CDR3 DNA: TGTGCCACCAGCACCGACAGGGTTCAAGATCAGCCCCAGCATTTT; CDR3 protein: CATSTDRVQDQPQHF
J gene: TRBJ1-5; clone size: .; V gene: TRBV28; D gene: .; CDR3 DNA: TGTGCCAGCAGGGCAACCGGGGCAAGGAGTCAGCCCCAGCATTTT; CDR3 protein: CASRATGARSQPQHF
J gene: TRBJ2-2; clone size: .; V gene: TRBV19; D gene: TRBD2; CDR3 DNA: TGTGCCAGTACCGGCGGGAGGGAGGAGCTGTTTTTT; CDR3 protein: CASTGGREELFF
J gene: TRBJ1-1; clone size: .; V gene: TRBV7-2; D gene: TRBD1; CDR3 DNA: TGTGCCAGCAAGGATAGGACAGGGAGGAACACTGAAGCTTTCTTT; CDR3 protein: CASKDRTGRNTEAFF
J gene: TRBJ2-5; clone size: .; V gene: TRBV7-8; D gene: .; CDR3 DNA: TGTGCCAGCAGCCCAGGACAGCAAGAGACCCAGTACTTC; CDR3 protein: CASSPGQQETQYF
J gene: TRBJ1-4; clone size: few; V gene: TRBV3-1/TRBV3-2; D gene: .; CDR3 DNA: TGTGCCAGCAGCCCCCTGGCGGGACGTCCGTTTTTT; CDR3 protein: CASSPLAGRPFF
J gene: TRBJ1-1; clone size: .; V gene: TRBV5-1; D gene: .; CDR3 DNA: TGCGCCAGCAGCTTGGAGATGGGGGCAGGCACTGAAGCTTTCTTT; CDR3 protein: CASSLEMGAGTEAFF
J gene: TRBJ1-5; clone size: .; V gene: TRBV12-3/TRBV12-4; D gene: .; CDR3 DNA: TGTGCCAGCAGTGTGCTGGAGGGACAGCCCCAGCATTTT; CDR3 protein: CASSVLEGQPQHF
J gene: TRBJ2-7; clone size: .; V gene: TRBV25-1; D gene: TRBD2; CDR3 DNA: TGTGCCAGCGGGCGGGGGTCTTACTACGAGCAGTACTTC; CDR3 protein: CASGRGSYYEQYF
J gene: TRBJ2-7; clone size: .; V gene: TRBV7-2; D gene: .; CDR3 DNA: TGTGCCAGCAGCTTAAGTTGGAGGGGCGGACAGTCCTACGAGCAGTACTTC; CDR3 protein: CASSLSWRGGQSYEQYF
J gene: TRBJ2-2; clone size: .; V gene: TRBV19; D gene: .; CDR3 DNA: TGTGCCAGTACCCGAGGGGGGAGTGGCACCGGGGAGCTGTTTTTT; CDR3 protein: CASTRGGSGTGELFF